Listed below are T cell receptor beta chains from one sample, sequenced in a study of shared clonotypes between healthy human individuals. The protocol was immunoSEQ multiplex PCR, while the TCRdb copy is restricted to in-frame clones and leaves out a portion. The table includes approximately 620,000 clones, around 97% detected once. The sequencing input was naive CD4+ T cells sorted from blood. Receptors were obtained from a woman between 25 and 40 years old in good health. CDR3s include the opening cysteine and the closing phenylalanine or tryptophan. D genes are given only for firm matches. Expanded clones get a size class; other rows say once, few or many, or leave the size out.

V: TRBV13; size: NA; J: TRBJ1-1; D: NA; DNA: TGTGCCAGCAGCTTAATCCGTCGTGGGGCCGCGAACACTGAAGCTTTCTTT; CDR3: CASSLIRRGAANTEAFF
V: TRBV28; size: NA; J: TRBJ2-7; D: NA; DNA: TGTGCCAGCAGCGTACCAGGGGGGTCCTACGAGCAGTACTTC; CDR3: CASSVPGGSYEQYF
V: TRBV27; size: NA; J: TRBJ1-6; D: NA; DNA: TGTGCCAGCAGTTCCTCCGGGTCATCTAATTCACCCCTCCACTTT; CDR3: CASSSSGSSNSPLHF
V: TRBV4-2; size: few; J: TRBJ1-1; D: NA; DNA: TGTGCCAGCAGCCAAGATAGTAACATAGAAGCTTTCTTT; CDR3: CASSQDSNIEAFF
V: TRBV6-1; size: NA; J: TRBJ1-1; D: TRBD1; DNA: TGTGCCAGCACCGTGACAGGGAGCACTGAAGCTTTCTTT; CDR3: CASTVTGSTEAFF
V: TRBV28; size: NA; J: TRBJ2-7; D: NA; DNA: TGTGCCAGCAGACAAACGGGTTACGAGCAGTACTTC; CDR3: CASRQTGYEQYF
V: TRBV27; size: NA; J: TRBJ1-4; D: NA; DNA: TGTGCCAGCAGGAGAGGAACTAATGAAAAACTGTTTTTT; CDR3: CASRRGTNEKLFF
V: TRBV5-1; size: NA; J: TRBJ2-5; D: NA; DNA: TGCGCCAGCAGCCCTCGAATAACCAACAGGGCAGTGGGGACCCAGTACTTC; CDR3: CASSPRITNRAVGTQYF
V: TRBV29-1; size: NA; J: TRBJ2-3; D: TRBD2; DNA: TGCAGCGTTGATCTGGCCGGGAGGGGGGATACGCAGTATTTT; CDR3: CSVDLAGRGDTQYF
V: TRBV28; size: NA; J: TRBJ2-7; D: NA; DNA: TGTGCCACCAGCCGGGACCTCGAGCAGTACTTC; CDR3: CATSRDLEQYF
V: TRBV6-1; size: NA; J: TRBJ2-2; D: NA; DNA: TGTGCCAGCAGTGAAAGTTACACCGGGGAGCTGTTTTTT; CDR3: CASSESYTGELFF
V: TRBV18; size: NA; J: TRBJ2-3; D: TRBD2; DNA: TGTGCCAGCTCACCACTCGGTCGACTAGCGGCCACAGATACGCAGTATTTT; CDR3: CASSPLGRLAATDTQYF
V: TRBV2; size: NA; J: TRBJ2-3; D: NA; DNA: TGTGCCAGCAGTTGGACATCAACCACAGATACGCAGTATTTT; CDR3: CASSWTSTTDTQYF
V: TRBV5-1; size: NA; J: TRBJ2-5; D: TRBD2; DNA: TGCGCCAGCAGCCGTGGACTAGCGAGAGACGGGGAGACCCAGTACTTC; CDR3: CASSRGLARDGETQYF
V: TRBV2; size: NA; J: TRBJ2-2; D: TRBD1; DNA: TGTGCCAGCAGTCCAAACAGGGGCCGCACCGGGGAGCTGTTTTTT; CDR3: CASSPNRGRTGELFF
V: TRBV18; size: NA; J: TRBJ2-1; D: TRBD1; DNA: TGTGCCAGCTCACCACAGGGACAGGCTGGGAATGAGCAGTTCTTC; CDR3: CASSPQGQAGNEQFF
V: TRBV11-2; size: NA; J: TRBJ1-2; D: NA; DNA: TGTGCCAGCAGCTTAGATCAAACCGGCTACACCTTC; CDR3: CASSLDQTGYTF
V: TRBV18; size: few; J: TRBJ2-2; D: NA; DNA: TGTGCCAGCTCACCGCAAGGGTTCACCGGGGAGCTGTTTTTT; CDR3: CASSPQGFTGELFF
V: TRBV9; size: NA; J: TRBJ2-1; D: TRBD2; DNA: TGTGCCAGCAGCGTGGTACCAGCGGGAAAGAGGAATGAGCAGTTCTTC; CDR3: CASSVVPAGKRNEQFF
V: TRBV6-6; size: NA; J: TRBJ2-1; D: NA; DNA: TGTGCCAGCAGTTACTCGGATCTGGGAGTTAAGGATGAGCAGTTCTTC; CDR3: CASSYSDLGVKDEQFF
V: TRBV19; size: once; J: TRBJ2-2; D: NA; DNA: TGTGCCAGTAGTATTATTGAAATAGGCACCGGGGAGCTGTTTTTT; CDR3: CASSIIEIGTGELFF
V: TRBV27; size: NA; J: TRBJ1-6; D: NA; DNA: TGTGCCAGCAGTGTGGCCCCCGCCCGCAATTCACCCCTCCACTTT; CDR3: CASSVAPARNSPLHF
V: TRBV18; size: once; J: TRBJ1-2; D: NA; DNA: TGTGCCAGCTCACCGACGCAGGGCTGGGATGGCTACACCTTC; CDR3: CASSPTQGWDGYTF
V: TRBV10-3; size: NA; J: TRBJ1-5; D: NA; DNA: TGTGCCATCAGTGCGGAGAACGGGCTCCCAAATCAGCCCCAGCATTTT; CDR3: CAISAENGLPNQPQHF
V: TRBV28; size: once; J: TRBJ1-1; D: NA; DNA: TGTGCCACTACTCTTCTTGGGGCGGAAGCTTTCTTT; CDR3: CATTLLGAEAFF
V: TRBV7-6; size: NA; J: TRBJ2-1; D: NA; DNA: TGTGCCAGCAGCTTAACGCGGGTATCCTACAATGAGCAGTTCTTC; CDR3: CASSLTRVSYNEQFF
V: TRBV5-4; size: NA; J: TRBJ2-7; D: TRBD2; DNA: TGTGCCAGTTCAACTAGCGGAACCTCCTACGAGCAGTACTTC; CDR3: CASSTSGTSYEQYF
V: TRBV2; size: NA; J: TRBJ2-1; D: NA; DNA: TGTGCCACCGGGGGCAGGGACTACAATGAGCAGTTCTTC; CDR3: CATGGRDYNEQFF
V: TRBV7-2; size: NA; J: TRBJ2-5; D: TRBD2; DNA: TGTGCCAGCAGTAGCGGGAGGGCCAATTCGGAGACCCAGTACTTC; CDR3: CASSSGRANSETQYF
V: TRBV18; size: NA; J: TRBJ1-5; D: TRBD1; DNA: TGTGCCAGCTCACCCCTCTCAGGGGGCAGGCAGCCCCAGCATTTT; CDR3: CASSPLSGGRQPQHF
V: TRBV5-1; size: NA; J: TRBJ2-4; D: NA; DNA: TGCGCCAGCAGCTTGGGACGGGACCTAGCCAAAAACATTCAGTACTTC; CDR3: CASSLGRDLAKNIQYF
V: TRBV4-2; size: NA; J: TRBJ1-3; D: TRBD1; DNA: TGTGCCAGCAGCCAAGTGGGACAGGGCTCTGGAAACACCATATATTTT; CDR3: CASSQVGQGSGNTIYF
V: TRBV19; size: NA; J: TRBJ2-7; D: NA; DNA: TGTGCCAGTAGGAAGGGGGAGTGGTACGAGCAGTACTTC; CDR3: CASRKGEWYEQYF
V: TRBV27; size: NA; J: TRBJ2-5; D: TRBD1; DNA: TGTGCCAGCGGATTAAGGGGGCGCGGGGAGACCCAGTACTTC; CDR3: CASGLRGRGETQYF
V: TRBV4-1; size: NA; J: TRBJ1-1; D: NA; DNA: TGCGCCAGCAGCCAGGCCCGGGTTGGGAAGGGCGGTACTGAAGCTTTCTTT; CDR3: CASSQARVGKGGTEAFF
V: TRBV6-6; size: NA; J: TRBJ1-2; D: TRBD1; DNA: TGTGCCAGCAGCTCCAACAGGGGCGGGGGCTACACCTTC; CDR3: CASSSNRGGGYTF
V: TRBV5-1; size: NA; J: TRBJ2-6; D: NA; DNA: TGCGCCAGCAGCGCACCCCCCGGGGCCGGGGCCAACGTCCTGACTTTC; CDR3: CASSAPPGAGANVLTF
V: TRBV2; size: NA; J: TRBJ2-5; D: NA; DNA: TGTGCCAGCAGTGAAAGGGGATGGATAGAGGAAGAGACCCAGTACTTC; CDR3: CASSERGWIEEETQYF
V: TRBV27; size: NA; J: TRBJ1-3; D: NA; DNA: TGTGCCAGCAGGGGAGAGAGCTCTGGAAACACCATATATTTT; CDR3: CASRGESSGNTIYF
V: TRBV21-1; size: NA; J: TRBJ1-2; D: NA; DNA: TGTGCCAGCAGCACTATCTCCAAGGAGGGCCGGTCTAACTATGGCTACACCTTC; CDR3: CASSTISKEGRSNYGYTF
V: TRBV7-9; size: once; J: TRBJ1-3; D: TRBD1; DNA: TGTGCCAGCAGCGCTCGACAGGGCTGTGGAAACACCATATATTTT; CDR3: CASSARQGCGNTIYF
V: TRBV27; size: NA; J: TRBJ2-2; D: NA; DNA: TGTGCCAGCAGCGTGGGTGGTGCCGGGGAGCTGTTTTTT; CDR3: CASSVGGAGELFF
V: TRBV11-2; size: NA; J: TRBJ2-1; D: NA; DNA: TGTGCCAGCAGCTTACTTCTCTTGGGTAATGAGCAGTTCTTC; CDR3: CASSLLLLGNEQFF
V: TRBV14; size: NA; J: TRBJ2-1; D: TRBD2; DNA: TGTGCCAGCAGCCAAGAATTAGCGGGGGGGCAGTTCTTC; CDR3: CASSQELAGGQFF